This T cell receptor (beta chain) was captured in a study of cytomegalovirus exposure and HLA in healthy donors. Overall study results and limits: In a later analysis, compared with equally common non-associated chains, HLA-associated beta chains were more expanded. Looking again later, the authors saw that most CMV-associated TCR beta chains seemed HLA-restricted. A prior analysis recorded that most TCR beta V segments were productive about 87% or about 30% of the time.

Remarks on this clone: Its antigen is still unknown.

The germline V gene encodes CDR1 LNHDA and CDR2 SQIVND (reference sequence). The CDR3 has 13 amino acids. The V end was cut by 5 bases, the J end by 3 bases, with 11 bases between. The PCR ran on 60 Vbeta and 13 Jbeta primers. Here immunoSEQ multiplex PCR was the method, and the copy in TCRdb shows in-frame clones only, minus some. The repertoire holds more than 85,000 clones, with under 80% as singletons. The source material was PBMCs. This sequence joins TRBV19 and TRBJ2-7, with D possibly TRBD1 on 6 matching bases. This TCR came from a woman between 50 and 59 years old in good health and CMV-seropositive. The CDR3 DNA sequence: TGTGCCAGTAGTTTGGGGGCGGACTACGAGCAGTACTTC. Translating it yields CASSLGADYEQYF.